Listed below are T cell receptor beta chains from one sample, sequenced in a study of cytomegalovirus exposure and HLA in healthy donors. The table came from immunoSEQ multiplex PCR; TCRdb's copy has only in-frame clones and leaves some out. The sample holds 82,000 or so clones, over 9% seen once. The source material was PBMCs. All receptors come from a man aged 55 to 70 in good health and CMV-seropositive. Each CDR3 is given with its conserved first and last residue. Fields, in order: J gene, V gene, clone size, D gene, CDR3 DNA, CDR3 protein. D genes are given only for firm matches. Clone size, where shown, is once, few, many, or a class for clones that have expanded.

J gene: TRBJ1-3
V gene: TRBV10-3
clone size: NA
D gene: TRBD1
CDR3 DNA: TGTGCCATCAGGTCCCCTACAGGGGCCCCTGGAAACACCATATATTTT
CDR3 protein: CAIRSPTGAPGNTIYF

J gene: TRBJ1-5
V gene: TRBV5-1
clone size: few
D gene: NA
CDR3 DNA: TGCGCCAGCAGCTTGGACGGGGAAGGGCCCCAGCATTTT
CDR3 protein: CASSLDGEGPQHF

J gene: TRBJ2-2
V gene: TRBV5-1
clone size: NA
D gene: NA
CDR3 DNA: TGCGCCAGCAGCTTGGGCCGGAGACAGGCTGGTAACACCGGGGAGCTGTTTTTT
CDR3 protein: CASSLGRRQAGNTGELFF

J gene: TRBJ2-3
V gene: TRBV5-1
clone size: few
D gene: NA
CDR3 DNA: TGCGCCAGCAGGTCGGGCGAGGGAGTAGATACGCAGTATTTT
CDR3 protein: CASRSGEGVDTQYF

J gene: TRBJ2-7
V gene: TRBV25-1
clone size: few
D gene: NA
CDR3 DNA: TGTGCCAGCAGTGCCCCCGGGACCTACGAGCAGTACTTC
CDR3 protein: CASSAPGTYEQYF

J gene: TRBJ2-1
V gene: TRBV5-1
clone size: NA
D gene: TRBD2
CDR3 DNA: TGCGCCAGCAGCCGTCAATCTAGCGGGGGGAATGAGCAGTTCTTC
CDR3 protein: CASSRQSSGGNEQFF

J gene: TRBJ1-2
V gene: TRBV4-2
clone size: few
D gene: TRBD1
CDR3 DNA: TGTGCCAGCTCCGGGCGGGACAGCCCAGACTATGGCTACACCTTC
CDR3 protein: CASSGRDSPDYGYTF

J gene: TRBJ2-7
V gene: TRBV5-4
clone size: few
D gene: TRBD2
CDR3 DNA: TGTGCCAGCAGTTCGACTAGCGGCACCTACGAGCAGTACTTC
CDR3 protein: CASSSTSGTYEQYF

J gene: TRBJ1-3
V gene: TRBV10-3
clone size: few
D gene: NA
CDR3 DNA: TGTGCCATCAGTGAGTCCCCCCGGGGGTCCGGAAACACCATATATTTT
CDR3 protein: CAISESPRGSGNTIYF

J gene: TRBJ2-5
V gene: TRBV7-9
clone size: few
D gene: NA
CDR3 DNA: TGTGCCAGCAGCCTAGCCACAGGGATCCAAGAGACCCAGTACTTC
CDR3 protein: CASSLATGIQETQYF

J gene: TRBJ1-6
V gene: TRBV5-6
clone size: few
D gene: TRBD1
CDR3 DNA: TGTGCCAGCAGCGTCCAGGGGGCAGATAATTCACCCCTCCACTTT
CDR3 protein: CASSVQGADNSPLHF

J gene: TRBJ1-2
V gene: TRBV15
clone size: NA
D gene: NA
CDR3 DNA: TGTGCCACCAGCAGAGGAGTAGGGGATGGCTACACCTTC
CDR3 protein: CATSRGVGDGYTF

J gene: TRBJ2-7
V gene: TRBV29-1
clone size: few
D gene: TRBD2
CDR3 DNA: TGCAGCGTATCGACTAGCGGGACTTCCTACGAGCAGTACTTC
CDR3 protein: CSVSTSGTSYEQYF

J gene: TRBJ1-2
V gene: TRBV6-1
clone size: NA
D gene: NA
CDR3 DNA: TGTGCCAGCAGTGAAGGGTATAGGGGCTATGGCTACACCTTC
CDR3 protein: CASSEGYRGYGYTF

J gene: TRBJ2-2
V gene: TRBV7-3
clone size: NA
D gene: NA
CDR3 DNA: TGTGCCAGCAGCTTAACTATCACCGGGGAGCTGTTTTTT
CDR3 protein: CASSLTITGELFF

J gene: TRBJ2-2
V gene: TRBV7-2
clone size: NA
D gene: TRBD1
CDR3 DNA: TGTGCCATCCCCACCAAAACAGGGGTGAACACCGGGGAGCTGTTTTTT
CDR3 protein: CAIPTKTGVNTGELFF

J gene: TRBJ2-6
V gene: TRBV30
clone size: few
D gene: TRBD1
CDR3 DNA: TGTGCCTGGAGTCGGACAGGGGCGCTCGGGGCCAACGTCCTGACTTTC
CDR3 protein: CAWSRTGALGANVLTF

J gene: TRBJ2-5
V gene: TRBV11-3
clone size: few
D gene: NA
CDR3 DNA: TGTGCCAGCAGCTTAGGGTCGGTGGAAGAGACCCAGTACTTC
CDR3 protein: CASSLGSVEETQYF

J gene: TRBJ2-7
V gene: TRBV30
clone size: NA
D gene: NA
CDR3 DNA: TGTGCCTGGAGTTATCGGCGGGAACTACCCTACGAGCAGTACTTC
CDR3 protein: CAWSYRRELPYEQYF

J gene: TRBJ1-1
V gene: TRBV7-8
clone size: few
D gene: NA
CDR3 DNA: TGTGCCAGCCGTACCACCTCGGGCACTGAAGCTTTCTTT
CDR3 protein: CASRTTSGTEAFF

J gene: TRBJ2-4
V gene: TRBV5-1
clone size: few
D gene: NA
CDR3 DNA: TGCGCCAGCAGCTTGCAGGGAATACAACAGTACTTC
CDR3 protein: CASSLQGIQQYF

J gene: TRBJ2-2
V gene: TRBV7-8
clone size: NA
D gene: NA
CDR3 DNA: TGTGCCAGCAGCTTACGGGGGACCGGGGAGCTGTTTTTT
CDR3 protein: CASSLRGTGELFF

J gene: TRBJ1-2
V gene: TRBV5-1
clone size: NA
D gene: NA
CDR3 DNA: TGCGCCAGCGGGGAAGGGGACAAGTACGGCTACACCTTC
CDR3 protein: CASGEGDKYGYTF

J gene: TRBJ1-1
V gene: TRBV18
clone size: NA
D gene: NA
CDR3 DNA: TGTGCCAGCTCAGTGGGGGGGAATTGGCCCACTGAAGCTTTCTTT
CDR3 protein: CASSVGGNWPTEAFF

J gene: TRBJ2-1
V gene: TRBV19
clone size: few
D gene: TRBD1
CDR3 DNA: TGTGCCAGTACCCAGGGGGCCTCCTACAATGAGCAGTTCTTC
CDR3 protein: CASTQGASYNEQFF

J gene: TRBJ2-1
V gene: TRBV10-3
clone size: NA
D gene: TRBD2
CDR3 DNA: TGTGCCATCAGTGAATCTAGCGGGGGCAATGAGCAGTTCTTC
CDR3 protein: CAISESSGGNEQFF

J gene: TRBJ1-2
V gene: TRBV6-4
clone size: NA
D gene: NA
CDR3 DNA: TGTGCCAGCAGTGTGGAAGGGGGCTATGGCTACACCTTC
CDR3 protein: CASSVEGGYGYTF

J gene: TRBJ2-3
V gene: TRBV30
clone size: NA
D gene: TRBD2
CDR3 DNA: TGTGCCTGGACCTTGGGACTAGCGGGGGGCACAGATACGCAGTATTTT
CDR3 protein: CAWTLGLAGGTDTQYF

J gene: TRBJ2-1
V gene: TRBV30
clone size: few
D gene: NA
CDR3 DNA: TGTGCCTGGAGCGTTCCTGAGCAGTTCTTC
CDR3 protein: CAWSVPEQFF

J gene: TRBJ2-1
V gene: TRBV5-1
clone size: NA
D gene: NA
CDR3 DNA: TGCGCCAGCTTCCTTAGCGGAACCTACAATGAGCAGTTCTTC
CDR3 protein: CASFLSGTYNEQFF

J gene: TRBJ2-2
V gene: TRBV18
clone size: NA
D gene: TRBD1
CDR3 DNA: TGTGCCAGCTCGCTCTCCGGGACAGGGAACACCGGGGAGCTGTTTTTT
CDR3 protein: CASSLSGTGNTGELFF

J gene: TRBJ1-2
V gene: TRBV5-6
clone size: few
D gene: NA
CDR3 DNA: TGTGCCAGCAGCTTGACAGCATATGGCTACACCTTC
CDR3 protein: CASSLTAYGYTF

J gene: TRBJ1-5
V gene: TRBV6-5
clone size: NA
D gene: NA
CDR3 DNA: TGTGCCAGCAGTTACGGGGGCGGTAGCAATCAGCCCCAGCATTTT
CDR3 protein: CASSYGGGSNQPQHF

J gene: TRBJ1-1
V gene: TRBV6-1
clone size: NA
D gene: TRBD1
CDR3 DNA: TGTGCCAGCAGTGAGGTGGACAGGGGGAACACTGAAGCTTTCTTT
CDR3 protein: CASSEVDRGNTEAFF

J gene: TRBJ1-2
V gene: TRBV7-2
clone size: NA
D gene: TRBD1
CDR3 DNA: TGTGCCAGCAGCTTAGTTGGGGACAGCCGGAACTATGGCTACACCTTC
CDR3 protein: CASSLVGDSRNYGYTF

J gene: TRBJ1-1
V gene: TRBV6-5
clone size: few
D gene: TRBD1
CDR3 DNA: TGTGCCAGCAGTTACGCGTGGGACAGTGTTAACACTGAAGCTTTCTTT
CDR3 protein: CASSYAWDSVNTEAFF

J gene: TRBJ1-4
V gene: TRBV19
clone size: NA
D gene: NA
CDR3 DNA: TGTGCCAGTAGTTTCCAGGGGTCTAATGAAAAACTGTTTTTT
CDR3 protein: CASSFQGSNEKLFF